This T cell receptor (beta chain) was recovered during a study of PD-1 blockade in classical Hodgkin lymphoma. Findings and caveats of the study: Patients who responded completely had about the same baseline diversity as newly diagnosed patients.

Time point denoted: cycle 4 day 1 (C4D1), after 5 to 7 weeks of nivolumab. Each of the patients experienced relapse following autologous stem cell transplantation, and their brentuximab vedotin exposure differed. CD4+ T cells were purified from thawed PBMCs by negative selection. Under best response, outcomes were complete response, partial response or progressive disease. Concerning this clone itself: What it recognizes is unknown.

Clones were sequenced by immunoSEQ multiplex PCR, and TCRdb holds only the in-frame ones, with some missing. The sample includes around 18,000 clones, around 70% of them seen just once. CDR1 ENHRY and CDR2 SYGVKD come from the germline V gene. The ends lost 8 bases at V and 6 bases at J; junction bases unmatched: 8. CDR3 size: 15 residues. The source was CD4+ T cells from blood, collected before the fourth cycle of nivolumab. This receptor was obtained from a human donor with classical Hodgkin lymphoma. The V and J genes are TRBV10-3 and TRBJ2-1; 12 bases are a match to TRBD2. DNA for the CDR3: TGTGCCATCGGACCTCTAGCGGGGGGGCCCAATGAGCAGTTCTTC. This translates into CAIGPLAGGPNEQFF.